This TCR beta chain was captured by sequencing in a study of cytomegalovirus exposure and HLA in healthy donors. Overall study context: Early released data had tens of millions of unique TCRs, all coming from HLA-typed donors. Findings and limits, study-wide: Across donors, sequencing depth was assumed by presence/absence analyses to be roughly uniform.

The PCR made use of 60 Vbeta and 13 Jbeta primers. Authors' analysis steps: Approximately 11 million of the 60 million to 90 million unique TCR beta chains counted in a later analysis were shared. The assay was immunoSEQ multiplex PCR, and TCRdb's table has in-frame clones only and misses some. That table furnishes V, J and clone size, whereas the DNA furnished D and trimming. The data hold approximately 150,000 clones, with about four fifths observed a single time. Comment on this clone: The antigen is undetermined.

Trimming cost V 3 bases and J 2 bases, with 16 bases left between them. The CDR3 loop spans 16 amino acids. The germline gives CDR1 WNHNN, CDR2 SYGVQD (reference sequence). The rearrangement links TRBV10-1 to TRBJ2-5; maybe TRBD1 (5 bases). The specimen sequenced was PBMCs. The sequence was obtained from a young man in good health and CMV-seropositive. The CDR3 region is CASSDFQGKGQETQYF. The CDR3 DNA is TGCGCCAGCAGTGACTTCCAGGGTAAAGGTCAAGAGACCCAGTACTTC.